Listed here is a single T cell receptor (beta chain). The target antigen is unknown. These data originate in a study of T cell responses to AZD1222 COVID-19 vaccine. Study-wide points: The number of AZD1222 recipients seropositive at baseline was only five or six. Spike-wide coverage was observed for vaccine-associated CD4 TCRs, with dominant responses at 160-218 and 743-854.

Method: immunoSEQ multiplex PCR; TCRdb's copy keeps in-frame clones and lacks some. The repertoire includes some 130,000 clones, about nine tenths of them detected once, and about a fifth sits in the top ten. V was clipped by 2 bases and J by 13 bases; unmatched bases: 10. Germline-derived CDR1 and CDR2 are MNHEY and SVGEGT. CDR3 size: 14 residues. This clonotype was sampled from an adult in good health. This chain joins TRBV6-2 or TRBV6-3 and TRBJ2-1; 8 bases line up with TRBD1. The specimen comprised peripheral blood, sampled on day 0 of AZD1222 vaccination. The CDR3 sequence: CASSYPRGQGEQFF. DNA for the CDR3: TGTGCCAGCAGTTACCCCCGAGGACAGGGAGAACAGTTCTTC.